The 10 T cell receptor beta chains reported below all come from one sample, sequenced in a study of identical twins. One entry per CDR3 protein, called by TCRdb with MiXCR from the 5' RACE reads. Here the sample spans about 720,000 distinct CDR3 sequences, approximately 18% being singletons. These data were also filed under a second study, of T cells expressing NK-cell markers.

The sequencing sample was made of PBMCs. The receptors shown here come from a woman between 18 and 30 years old in good health.

The rearrangement joins TRBV29-1 to TRBJ2-3; D is uncertain. The CDR3 has 11 amino acids. Between the trimmed V and J ends, which lost 7 bases and 0 bases, there was a span of 5 bases. Germline V gene sequence: CDR1 SQVTM, CDR2 ANQGSEA. The CDR3 loop is CSGASTDTQYF. In nucleotides, the CDR3 is TGCAGCGGGGCTAGCACAGATACGCAGTATTTT.

The chain employs TRBV14 and TRBJ2-5, with D unresolved. The germline CDR1 and CDR2 sequences are SGHDN and FVKESK. The CDR3 totals 15 residues. Trimming took 2 bases from V and 7 from J, leaving 17 bases between them. This CDR3 reads CASSQMAMGSGTQYF. DNA of the CDR3: TGTGCCAGCAGCCAAATGGCCATGGGGTCCGGGACCCAGTACTTC.

There are many counts of this clonotype. V usage is TRBV6-2 or TRBV6-3 and J usage is TRBJ1-2; D is unclear. With 11 bases removed from V and 4 bases from J, the gap between germline ends came to 23 bases. The CDR3 covers 15 residues. Germline assignment: CDR1 MNHEY and CDR2 SVGEGT. The CDR3 coding sequence is TGTGCCGTCGCCATATGGGAAATCGGATTCTATGGCTACACCTTC. Residues: CAVAIWEIGFYGYTF.

The chain recombines TRBV16 with TRBJ2-1; possibly TRBD1 for D (7 bases). V was clipped by 4 bases and J by 0 bases, with 22 bases between them. The CDR3 runs 19 residues. Germline V gene lookup returns CDR1 KGHSY and CDR2 FQNENV. CDR3 protein: CASSPSRGVQLVSYNEQFF. The CDR3 nucleotides read TGTGCCAGCAGCCCCTCCAGGGGGGTACAGCTGGTCTCCTACAATGAGCAGTTCTTC.

CDR3 sequence (DNA): TGCAGTGCTAGCGCTCTGGACAGACTTGGCTACACCTTC. Encoded protein: CSASALDRLGYTF. The chain uses TRBV20-1 and TRBJ1-2, with a weak D call TRBD1 (6 bases). Germline V gene sequence: CDR1 DFQATT, CDR2 SNEGSKA (reference sequence). The CDR3 is 13 amino acids. The V gene lost 3 bases and the J gene lost 7 bases, with 15 bases spanning the gap.

The J gene is TRBJ1-1, the V gene TRBV20-1, with D tentatively TRBD1 (5 bases). Germline V gene sequence: CDR1 DFQATT, CDR2 SNEGSKA (reference sequence). Trimming left V 6 bases short and J 4 bases short, with 12 bases between. CDR3 length: 12 residues. CDR3 sequence reads: CSAKGLATEAFF. CDR3 bases: TGCAGTGCCAAGGGGTTAGCCACTGAAGCTTTCTTT.

This clonotype was detected only a few times. This chain connects TRBV7-9 to TRBJ1-5; no definite D call. This CDR3 region has 15 residues. CDR1 is SEHNR, CDR2 FQNEAQ, per germline (reference sequence). Trimming left V 1 base short and J 7 bases short, with 14 bases between. The CDR3 DNA follows: TGTGCCAGCAGCTTAGTTCCCCCCGCGAACCAGCCCCAGCATTTT. Amino acids: CASSLVPPANQPQHF.

The J gene is TRBJ2-7, the V gene TRBV5-1; a possible D gene is TRBD1 (6 bases). V lost 4 bases and J 8 bases, leaving 16 bases between the germline ends. The CDR3 loop spans 13 amino acids. Germline V gene sequence: CDR1 SGHRS, CDR2 YFSETQ. The CDR3 region is CASSPTLDRKQYF. The DNA for the CDR3 is TGCGCCAGCAGCCCCACCCTGGACAGAAAGCAGTACTTC. Combining the CDR3 with reference TRBV5-1 and TRBJ2-7 gives the whole variable domain KAGVTQTPRYLIKTRGQQVTLSCSPISGHRSVSWYQQTPGQGLQFLFEYFSETQRNKGNFPGRFSGRQFSNSRSEMNVSTLELGDSALYLCASSPTLDRKQYFGPGTRLTVT.

This clonotype appeared a few times. This chain uses TRBV20-1 with TRBJ1-5; 7 bases match TRBD1. The J segment lost 2 bases and the V segment lost 6 bases, leaving 4 bases of the junction unmatched. The CDR3 extends over 13 amino acids. The germline V gene encodes CDR1 DFQATT and CDR2 SNEGSKA (reference sequence). CDR3 nucleotide sequence: TGCAGTGCAAACAGGGGTCGCAATCAGCCCCAGCATTTT. Its translation: CSANRGRNQPQHF.

The genes are TRBV6-2 or TRBV6-3 and TRBJ2-6; TRBD2 matches 10 bases. Germline-derived CDR1 and CDR2 are MNHEY and SVGEGT. The trim removed 4 bases at V and 2 bases at J, leaving 11 bases unmatched. The CDR3 loop spans 19 amino acids. The CDR3 coding sequence is TGTGCCAGCAGTTCTACCGGACTAGCGGTGGGACCTGGGGCCAACGTCCTGACTTTC. This translates into CASSSTGLAVGPGANVLTF.